This record covers a single T cell receptor beta chain. Its antigen is currently unknown. The sample belongs to a study of T cell repertoires in cytomegalovirus infection. In the study overall: Public TCR beta signatures provided an indication of both CMV infection and a matching HLA type. Study observations and caveats: HLA-C-restricted CMV-specific TCR beta clonotypes prevailed in the ex vivo response.

MiXCR, applied by TCRdb to the reads, yields one record per CDR3 protein. The sample has 370,000 or so distinct CDR3 sequences; just under 35% are singletons. Sequencing was performed on cultured PBMCs, taken from culture after CMV antigen stimulation. The clonotype was recovered from a human donor in good health (CMV status not recorded). Some clones in this sample may be carry-over from other donors' samples.

The CDR3 DNA reads TGTGCCAGCAGCCCTAGCGGGAGTCCCTTCCAGTACCAAGAGACCCAGTACTTC. Translation: CASSPSGSPFQYQETQYF. The genes are TRBV6-8 and TRBJ2-5, with 10 bases identical to TRBD2. CDR1 and CDR2 (germline): MNHGY, SAAAGT. Trimming cost V 6 bases and J 0 bases; bases outside gene matches: 13. The CDR3 totals 18 residues.